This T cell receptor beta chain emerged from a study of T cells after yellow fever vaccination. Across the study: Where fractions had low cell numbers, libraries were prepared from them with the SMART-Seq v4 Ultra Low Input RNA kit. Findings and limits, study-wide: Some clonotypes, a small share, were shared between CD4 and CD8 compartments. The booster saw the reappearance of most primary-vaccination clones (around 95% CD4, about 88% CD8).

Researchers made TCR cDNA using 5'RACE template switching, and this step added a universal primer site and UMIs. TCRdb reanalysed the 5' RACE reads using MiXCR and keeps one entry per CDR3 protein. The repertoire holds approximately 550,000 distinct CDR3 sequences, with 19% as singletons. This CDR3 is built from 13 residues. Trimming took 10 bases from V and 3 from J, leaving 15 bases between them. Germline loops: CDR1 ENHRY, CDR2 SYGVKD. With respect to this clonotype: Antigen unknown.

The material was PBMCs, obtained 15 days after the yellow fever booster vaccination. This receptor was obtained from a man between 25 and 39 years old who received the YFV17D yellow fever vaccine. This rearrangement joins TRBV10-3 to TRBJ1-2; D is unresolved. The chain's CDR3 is CATTLGPHYGYTF. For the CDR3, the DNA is TGTGCCACCACTCTTGGGCCACACTATGGCTACACCTTC.